The rows below give T cell receptor beta chains drawn from one sample of a study of cytomegalovirus exposure and HLA in healthy donors. Repertoires were generated with immunoSEQ multiplex PCR, while TCRdb's copy carries only in-frame clones and drops some. In the table there are about 190,000 clones, around three quarters of which are singletons. Sequencing used PBMCs. Receptors were obtained from a woman aged 18-29 years in good health and CMV-seronegative. The CDR3 runs from the conserved cysteine through the conserved F or W. A D gene is named only where the DNA matches it firmly. Clone size, where shown, is once, few, many, or a class for clones that have expanded.

j_gene,len,v_gene,abundance,d_gene,CDR3aa,CDR3nt
TRBJ2-7,17,TRBV11-2,-,-,CASSLVGRGHQSYEQYF,TGTGCCAGCAGCTTAGTGGGTAGAGGGCACCAATCCTACGAGCAGTACTTC
TRBJ1-1,15,TRBV27,-,-,CASSLSLEMYTEAFF,TGTGCCAGCAGTTTATCACTTGAAATGTACACTGAAGCTTTCTTT
TRBJ2-5,14,TRBV5-1,-,TRBD2,CASSIGLGRQSQYF,TGCGCCAGCAGCATTGGACTAGGCCGCCAGTCCCAGTACTTC
TRBJ1-2,14,TRBV6-5,-,-,CASSEGDRNYGYTF,TGTGCCAGCAGTGAAGGAGACAGGAACTATGGCTACACCTTC
TRBJ1-1,13,TRBV7-3,-,-,CASSLSRETEAFF,TGTGCCAGCAGCTTAAGCAGGGAAACTGAAGCTTTCTTT
TRBJ1-1,13,TRBV6-4,many,-,CASSEGEGTEAFF,TGTGCCAGCAGTGAAGGGGAAGGCACTGAAGCTTTCTTT
TRBJ2-2,13,TRBV18,-,TRBD1,CASGTGGPGELFF,TGTGCCAGCGGAACAGGGGGCCCCGGGGAGCTGTTTTTT
TRBJ1-6,14,TRBV5-1,-,TRBD1,CASSVEGAGSPLHF,TGCGCCAGCAGCGTGGAGGGGGCTGGTTCACCCCTCCACTTT
TRBJ1-6,15,TRBV7-3,-,-,CASSSGEGYNSPLHF,TGTGCCAGCAGTTCTGGGGAGGGTTATAATTCACCCCTCCACTTT
TRBJ2-1,16,TRBV6-6,-,-,CASSYAGTGTYNEQFF,TGTGCCAGCAGTTACGCGGGAACTGGAACCTACAATGAGCAGTTCTTC
TRBJ1-5,17,TRBV6-1,once,-,CASSDPGKLVGNQPQHF,TGTGCCAGCAGTGACCCAGGAAAACTAGTGGGCAATCAGCCCCAGCATTTT
TRBJ1-5,14,TRBV30,-,-,CAWSVERGGQPQHF,TGTGCCTGGAGTGTAGAAAGGGGAGGTCAGCCCCAGCATTTT
TRBJ2-1,14,TRBV2,-,TRBD1,CASSSETGANEQFF,TGTGCCAGCAGTTCTGAGACAGGGGCCAATGAGCAGTTCTTC
TRBJ1-1,15,TRBV19,-,TRBD1,CASRDPGQINTEAFF,TGTGCCAGTAGAGACCCGGGACAGATAAACACTGAAGCTTTCTTT
TRBJ2-5,13,TRBV7-6,-,TRBD1,CASSPRPGGQGYF,TGTGCCAGCAGCCCCCGTCCCGGCGGACAGGGGTACTTC
TRBJ1-4,16,TRBV28,few,-,CASSSFGGTTNEKLFF,TGTGCCAGCAGTTCCTTTGGGGGGACAACTAATGAAAAACTGTTTTTT
TRBJ1-1,13,TRBV7-3,-,-,CASSLFERTEAFF,TGTGCCAGCAGCTTATTCGAGAGGACTGAAGCTTTCTTT
TRBJ2-7,13,TRBV27,-,TRBD2,CASRLAGVYEQYF,TGTGCCAGCAGACTAGCGGGAGTTTACGAGCAGTACTTC
TRBJ2-2,15,TRBV5-1,-,TRBD1,CASSGGQGRAGELFF,TGCGCCAGCAGCGGGGGACAGGGTAGGGCCGGGGAGCTGTTTTTT
TRBJ1-5,14,TRBV29-1,once,TRBD1,CSCSGDSSNQPQHF,TGCAGCTGTAGCGGGGACAGTAGCAATCAGCCCCAGCATTTT
TRBJ2-2,14,TRBV15,-,-,CATSRRDWTGELFF,TGTGCCACCAGCAGAAGAGACTGGACCGGGGAGCTGTTTTTT
TRBJ1-1,16,TRBV7-9,few,TRBD1,CASSPGTVYMNTEAFF,TGTGCCAGCAGTCCCGGGACAGTATACATGAACACTGAAGCTTTCTTT
TRBJ2-1,17,TRBV5-1,-,TRBD1,CASSRQTPGQTYNEQFF,TGCGCCAGCTCCCGACAAACACCGGGACAGACCTACAATGAGCAGTTCTTC
TRBJ1-4,17,TRBV5-1,-,TRBD1,CASSWASTTGRSEKLFF,TGCGCCAGCAGCTGGGCAAGCACGACAGGGAGAAGTGAAAAACTGTTTTTT
TRBJ2-5,14,TRBV15,-,-,CATSRAQVQETQYF,TGTGCCACCAGCAGAGCACAGGTACAAGAGACCCAGTACTTC
TRBJ1-4,14,TRBV15,-,TRBD1,CATGRDRLNEKLFF,TGTGCCACCGGAAGGGACAGATTAAATGAAAAACTGTTTTTT
TRBJ2-7,13,TRBV10-3,-,-,CAITEGENYEQYF,TGTGCCATCACCGAGGGCGAGAACTACGAGCAGTACTTC
TRBJ1-6,12,TRBV5-6,-,-,CASSFRGSPLHF,TGTGCCAGCAGCTTCCGGGGTTCACCCCTCCACTTT
TRBJ2-7,14,TRBV11-2,few,-,CASSIYREAYEQYF,TGTGCCAGCAGCATATACAGGGAAGCCTACGAGCAGTACTTC
TRBJ2-2,16,TRBV7-8,once,-,CASSSQGLPNTGELFF,TGTGCCAGCAGCTCTCAGGGGCTTCCGAACACCGGGGAGCTGTTTTTT